This T cell receptor (beta chain) was identified in a study of shared clonotypes between healthy human individuals. Findings and caveats of the study: Generation of non-shared clonotypes was less probable than generation of clonotypes shared by all four donors.

The protocol was immunoSEQ multiplex PCR, while the TCRdb copy is restricted to in-frame clones and leaves out a portion. The table includes around 2,000,000 clones, 90% to 95% detected once. CDR3 size: 14 residues. V lost 5 bases and J lost 1; bases outside the gene matches: 4. Germline V gene sequence: CDR1 SGHDT, CDR2 YYEEEE. As concerns this clone: The antigen is unknown.

The chain combines TRBV5-6 with TRBJ2-5; 8 bases fit TRBD1. This clonotype was sampled from a young man in good health. The sequenced sample consisted of naive CD4+ T cells sorted from blood. Subset given: CD45RA+ positively selected. The CDR3 is CASSATGGQETQYF. The CDR3 DNA sequence: TGTGCCAGCAGTGCCACAGGGGGCCAAGAGACCCAGTACTTC.